Listed here are 23 T cell receptor beta chains from one sample, sequenced in a study of PD-L1 blockade in urothelial cancer (dated by TCRdb to about 2017). In the paper's terms, the time point label means: pretreatment peripheral blood. The library was obtained by the immunoSEQ multiplex PCR assay. TCRdb mirrors the immuneACCESS table, restricted to in-frame sequences. Some clones are absent from its copies; in checked studies, under half trace to an unresolved V gene, and the reason for the others is unknown. In this sample the table shows around 70,000 clones, less than 90% of which occur a single time. 8% to 10% of the sample belongs to the ten largest clones. Source: PBMCs, taken around atezolizumab (anti-PD-L1) treatment. The receptors here all came from a woman between 65 and 79 years old with urothelial cancer.

The rearrangement links TRBV11-2 to TRBJ2-7; D may be TRBD2 (6 bases). The germline CDR1 and CDR2 sequences are SGHAT and FQNNGV. V lost 0 bases and J 4 bases, leaving 19 bases between the germline ends. This CDR3 contains 17 residues. The CDR3 sequence: CASSLEGNGAGLYEQYF. CDR3 in DNA: TGTGCCAGCAGCTTAGAAGGGAACGGTGCGGGATTATACGAGCAGTACTTC.

Notes on this clone: The junction differs from germline at one of its ends, possibly a read error. For the CDR3, the DNA is TGTGCCAGCTCGCCTAGCGGGAGGGCCTATAATGAGCAGTTCTTC. Amino acid sequence: CASSPSGRAYNEQFF. The V and J genes are TRBV18 and TRBJ2-1; 12 bases agree with TRBD2. Per the germline V gene, CDR1 is KGHSH and CDR2 is LQKENI. The CDR3 is 15 amino acids.

The chain combines TRBV7-2 with TRBJ2-7; D might be TRBD1 (5 bases). The CDR3 loop spans 14 amino acids. V lost 2 bases and J 2 bases, leaving 10 bases between the germline ends. From germline, CDR1 is SGHTA and CDR2 FQGNSA. The CDR3 loop is CASSLTQATYEQYF. CDR3 sequence (DNA): TGTGCCAGCAGCTTAACACAGGCCACCTACGAGCAGTACTTC. Drawing the rest from reference TRBV7-2 and TRBJ2-7, the complete variable domain is GAGVSQSPSNKVTEKGKDVELRCDPISGHTALYWYRQSLGQGLEFLIYFQGNSAPDKSGLPSDRFSAERTGGSVSTLTIQRTQQEDSAVYLCASSLTQATYEQYFGPGTRLTVT.

This chain connects TRBV4-3 to TRBJ2-5, with D perhaps matching TRBD1 (6 bases). This CDR3 comprises 13 residues. Germline CDR1 reads LGHNA; CDR2 reads YSLEER. The V end lost 2 bases, the J end lost 5 bases, and 9 bases lay between the germline ends. The CDR3 region is CASSQTGIETQYF. CDR3 coding DNA: TGCGCCAGCAGCCAAACAGGGATTGAGACCCAGTACTTC.

The gene calls are TRBV7-6 and TRBJ2-7, with 8 bases that match TRBD1. Losses at the gene ends were 0 bases for V and 3 bases for J; bases not matched to a gene: 1. Looked up from germline, CDR1 is SGHVS and CDR2 is FNYEAQ. This CDR3 is 14 amino acids long. The CDR3 DNA reads TGTGCCAGCAGCTTAGCGACAGGGGTCTACGAGCAGTACTTC. It codes for CASSLATGVYEQYF.

This clone has a handful of counts. The chain uses TRBV5-1 and TRBJ2-2, with 7 bases matching TRBD1. V trimming: 7 bases; J trimming: 2 bases; junction bases outside the gene matches: 8. Per the germline V gene, CDR1 is SGHRS and CDR2 is YFSETQ. This CDR3 region has 15 residues. CDR3 coding DNA: TGCGCCAGCCACTCCCGGGACAGCAACACCGGGGAGCTGTTTTTT. Its protein product is CASHSRDSNTGELFF.

This clone was recorded only once. This chain joins TRBV6-5 and TRBJ2-1, with 7 positions matching TRBD1. This CDR3 spans 13 amino acids. The ends lost 5 bases at V and 3 bases at J; junction bases unmatched: 1. Germline V gives CDR1 MNHEY, CDR2 SVGAGI. For the CDR3, the DNA is TGTGCCAGCAGTCGACAGGGCTACAATGAGCAGTTCTTC. This gives the protein CASSRQGYNEQFF.

V is TRBV28 and J is TRBJ1-4, with TRBD1 identical over 7 bases. Losses at the gene ends were 7 bases for V and 5 bases for J; bases not matched to a gene: 10. The CDR3 runs 15 residues. Germline V lookup: CDR1 MDHEN, CDR2 SYDVKM. DNA for the CDR3: TGTGCCAGCACTAAAAGCCCGGGACAGAATGAAAAACTGTTTTTT. This translates into CASTKSPGQNEKLFF.

The chain has TRBV9 and TRBJ2-1; the match to TRBD2 covers 7 bases. Per germline, CDR1 SGDLS and CDR2 YYNGEE. The CDR3 totals 15 residues. The junction had 2 bases not matched to a gene; V was cut back by 0 bases and J by 2 bases. The CDR3 DNA sequence: TGTGCCAGCAGCGTAGGCGGGAGCACCTACAATGAGCAGTTCTTC. It codes for CASSVGGSTYNEQFF.

This sequence joins TRBV7-2 and TRBJ1-4; 7 bases line up with TRBD1. The CDR3 consists of 14 residues. CDR1 is SGHTA and CDR2 is FQGNSA in the germline V gene. After removal of 2 bases from V and 4 bases from J, the junction contained 1 base not matched to a gene. CDR3 DNA sequence: TGTGCCAGCAGCTTATACAGGGGTAATGAAAAACTGTTTTTT. Amino acids: CASSLYRGNEKLFF.

V gene TRBV28 combines with J gene TRBJ2-7; a weak D match, TRBD1 (6 bases). The CDR3 is 14 residues long. V was clipped by 1 base and J by 4 bases, with 11 bases between them. Germline V gene data show CDR1 as MDHEN and CDR2 as SYDVKM. The CDR3 loop is CASSLFGRGYEQYF. The CDR3 coding sequence is TGTGCCAGCAGTTTATTTGGCAGGGGTTACGAGCAGTACTTC.

The genes are TRBV7-2 and TRBJ2-5; D gene ambiguous. Germline V gene lookup returns CDR1 SGHTA and CDR2 FQGNSA. The CDR3 is 13 residues long. Trimming stripped 1 base from V and 2 bases from J, with 5 bases between. The CDR3 spells CASSLDRQETQYF. Here the CDR3 DNA reads TGTGCCAGCAGCTTAGACAGACAAGAGACCCAGTACTTC.

The chain uses TRBV5-4 and TRBJ2-4; perhaps TRBD1 as D (5 bases). The CDR3 runs to 12 residues. Germline V gene sequence: CDR1 SGHNT, CDR2 YYREEE (reference sequence). V lost 4 bases, J lost 4 bases, and 6 bases lay in between. For the CDR3, the DNA is TGTGCCAGCAGCCCAGGGAAAAACATTCAGTACTTC. It specifies CASSPGKNIQYF. Full variable domain (rest looked up from reference TRBV5-4 and TRBJ2-4): ETGVTQSPTHLIKTRGQQVTLRCSSQSGHNTVSWYQQALGQGPQFIFQYYREEENGRGNFPPRFSGLQFPNYSSELNVNALELDDSALYLCASSPGKNIQYFGAGTRLSVL.

V is TRBV7-2 and J is TRBJ2-2; 7 bases match TRBD1. From germline, CDR1 is SGHTA and CDR2 FQGNSA. This CDR3 contains 13 residues. Trimming at V came to 8 bases and at J to 4 bases, leaving 4 bases not matched to a gene. The CDR3 sequence: CASSGQLTGELFF. The CDR3 DNA follows: TGTGCCAGCTCGGGACAGCTCACCGGGGAGCTGTTTTTT.

The rearrangement links TRBV7-6 to TRBJ1-5, with a possible D match to TRBD1 (6 bases). The germline gives CDR1 SGHVS, CDR2 FNYEAQ. CDR3 length equals 15 residues. The V gene lost 3 bases and the J gene lost 3 bases, with 12 bases spanning the gap. CDR3 in DNA: TGTGCCAGCAGCTTTTTACAGGGCCCCAATCAGCCCCAGCATTTT. Translating gives CASSFLQGPNQPQHF.

This clone was counted a single time. The genes are TRBV27 and TRBJ2-3, with D maybe TRBD2 (6 bases). The CDR3 loop spans 15 amino acids. V dropped 3 bases and J dropped 1 base, with 11 bases sitting between them. Germline CDR1 MNHEY, CDR2 SMNVEV (reference sequence). The CDR3 coding sequence is TGTGCCAGCAGTTTCATGGCTAGCGGCACAGATACGCAGTATTTT. It yields the protein CASSFMASGTDTQYF.

V usage is TRBV11-2 and J usage is TRBJ2-5; TRBD1 is a possible D gene (6 bases). There are 15 residues in the CDR3. V was shortened by 5 bases and J by 1 base, with 14 bases between the two germline ends. From germline, CDR1 is SGHAT and CDR2 FQNNGV. This chain's CDR3 is CASSLGTGSQETQYF. CDR3 in DNA: TGTGCCAGCAGCCTAGGAACAGGGTCCCAAGAGACCCAGTACTTC.

This chain joins TRBV5-4 and TRBJ1-2, with D unresolved. The CDR3 has 15 residues. V shed 0 bases and J shed 7 bases, with 16 bases lying between them. Germline CDR1 is SGHNT and CDR2 is YYREEE (reference sequence). In DNA form, the CDR3 reads TGTGCCAGCAGCTTGGATCCCGTTACTATGCGTGGCTACACCTTC. Amino acids: CASSLDPVTMRGYTF.

The count of this clone is one. The chain combines TRBV23-1 with TRBJ2-1; 10 bases align to TRBD2. TRBV23-1 is known as an ORF, though its function is uncertain. There are 24 residues in the CDR3. With 2 bases clipped from V and 0 bases from J, the junction kept 25 bases outside the gene matches. The CDR3 reads CASSQDSGLARVYGETSSYNEQFF. The CDR3 DNA follows: TGCGCCAGCAGTCAAGATTCGGGACTAGCGAGAGTGTACGGTGAAACTAGCTCCTACAATGAGCAGTTCTTC.

This clone was observed a single time. The rearrangement joins TRBV10-3 to TRBJ2-1, with no clear D. CDR1 and CDR2 from the germline V gene are ENHRY and SYGVKD. The germline V and J ends were trimmed by 5 bases and 1 base, with 9 bases remaining between them. CDR3 length: 14 amino acids. CDR3 coding DNA: TGTGCCATCAGTCTCAGTAAATCCTACAATGAGCAGTTCTTC. It is translated as CAISLSKSYNEQFF.

The CDR3 DNA reads TGTGCCATGGACAGGGGATACACTGAAGCTTTCTTT. This gives the protein CAMDRGYTEAFF. V and J are TRBV30 and TRBJ1-1; TRBD1 matches 9 bases. The CDR3 has 12 amino acids. With 8 bases clipped from V and 3 bases from J, the junction kept 4 bases outside the gene matches. CDR1 GTSNPN and CDR2 SVGIG come from the germline V gene (reference sequence).

This clone was picked up one time. The chain employs TRBV7-3 and TRBJ2-5, with 9 nucleotides matching TRBD1. The CDR3 is 15 amino acids. V lost 4 bases, J lost 0 bases, and 3 bases stayed unmatched. The V gene's germline CDR1 is SGHTA and CDR2 FQGTGA. DNA of the CDR3: TGTGCCAGCAGCTCGGGGACAGGGTACCAAGAGACCCAGTACTTC. Its translation: CASSSGTGYQETQYF.

The V and J genes are TRBV14 and TRBJ1-1, with D perhaps matching TRBD1 (6 bases). V was trimmed by 2 bases and J by 6 bases, leaving 16 bases between them. CDR1 SGHDN and CDR2 FVKESK come from the germline V gene. This CDR3 spans 15 amino acids. The CDR3 sequence is CASSQRGGTGPEAFF. As DNA, the CDR3 is TGTGCCAGCAGCCAAAGGGGGGGAACGGGCCCTGAAGCTTTCTTT.